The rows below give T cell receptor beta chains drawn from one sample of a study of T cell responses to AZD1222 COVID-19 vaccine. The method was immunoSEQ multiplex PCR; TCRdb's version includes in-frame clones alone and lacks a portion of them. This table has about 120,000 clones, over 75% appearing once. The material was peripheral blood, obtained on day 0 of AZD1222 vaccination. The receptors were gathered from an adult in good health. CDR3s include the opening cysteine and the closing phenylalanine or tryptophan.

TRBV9	CASSVGGDILSGNTIYF
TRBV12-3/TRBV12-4	CASSTGTDHGYTF
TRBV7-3	CASSLGGSPGNTIYF
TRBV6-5	CASTTSLSNEQFF
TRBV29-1	CSVGHGTGVYEQYF
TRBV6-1	CASSEAIDRAEAFF
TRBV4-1	CASSQERWAGYGYTF
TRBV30	CAWISQGDPYGYTF
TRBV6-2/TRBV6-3	CASSQVQGAQPQHF
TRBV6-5	CASRGQGAFGYTF
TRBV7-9	CASSLSGDSPQHF
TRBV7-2	CASSLFGLAGVETQYF
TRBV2	CASSDSGVEVNTDTQYF
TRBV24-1	CATSPGGYEQYF
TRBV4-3	CASSQEAGRYEQYF